The rows below give T cell receptor beta chains drawn from one sample of a study of molecular identifiers for immune sequencing clone quantification. TCRdb reanalysed the PCR reads using MiXCR and keeps one entry per CDR3 protein. The repertoire holds around 100,000 distinct CDR3 sequences, with about 32% as singletons. The sequencing sample was made of naive CD8+ T cells from blood, with Jurkat cell RNA spiked in. Receptors were obtained from a human donor in good health. Some libraries in this study had Jurkat cell RNA spiked in. CDR3s include the opening cysteine and the closing phenylalanine or tryptophan. D genes are given only for firm matches. Clone sizes are given selectively: once, few, many, or a class where the clone is expanded.

CDR3	DNA	V	J	D	size
CASSLEFSSGIYEQYF	TGCGCCAGCAGCTTGGAATTTTCTAGCGGGATCTACGAGCAGTACTTC	TRBV5-1	TRBJ2-7	TRBD2	many
CASRGPGQGTVGELFF	TGTGCCAGCAGGGGACCGGGACAGGGGACGGTCGGGGAGCTGTTTTTT	TRBV6-5	TRBJ2-2	TRBD1	NA
CAISAGTASGANVLTF	TGTGCCATCAGTGCGGGGACGGCCTCTGGGGCCAACGTCCTGACTTTC	TRBV10-3	TRBJ2-6	NA	NA
CACSEEGGANSDYTF	TGTGCCTGCAGTGAGGAGGGGGGAGCAAACTCCGACTACACCTTC	TRBV6-4	TRBJ1-2	NA	NA
CASSLGTEYEQYF	TGTGCCAGCAGCCTCGGGACTGAGTACGAGCAGTACTTC	TRBV11-2	TRBJ2-7	NA	few
CASTLFPGQDWGEQFF	TGTGCCAGTACCCTGTTCCCGGGACAGGATTGGGGTGAGCAGTTCTTC	TRBV19	TRBJ2-1	TRBD1	few
CASKSGTGLPYIQYF	TGCGCCAGCAAGTCCGGGACAGGCCTACCGTACATTCAGTACTTC	TRBV10-2	TRBJ2-4	TRBD1	NA
CASGRTVTDTQYF	TGCGCCAGCGGGAGGACAGTCACAGATACGCAGTATTTT	TRBV4-3	TRBJ2-3	NA	many
CASSPTGPSSGANVLTF	TGTGCCAGCAGCCCCACAGGGCCGAGCTCTGGGGCCAACGTCCTGACTTTC	TRBV7-6	TRBJ2-6	NA	NA
CASSLVVTGERSEQFF	TGTGCCAGCAGCTTAGTTGTGACAGGGGAGCGGTCTGAGCAGTTCTTC	TRBV7-6	TRBJ2-1	TRBD1	NA
CASSPIRLVEQYF	TGTGCCAGCAGCCCGATCCGGTTGGTCGAGCAGTACTTC	TRBV7-8	TRBJ2-7	NA	once
CASSYSPSGSTDTQYF	TGTGCCAGCAGTTACTCACCTAGCGGGAGTACAGATACGCAGTATTTT	TRBV6-5	TRBJ2-3	TRBD2	many
CASSQWMTELYF	TGTGCCAGCAGCCAGTGGATGACAGAGCTGTATTTT	TRBV6-2/TRBV6-3	TRBJ2-2	NA	NA
CASSLGDRAIEAFF	TGTGCCAGCAGCTTAGGAGACAGAGCCATTGAAGCTTTCTTT	TRBV13	TRBJ1-1	NA	few